These 6 T cell receptor beta chains came from one sample sequenced in a study of cytomegalovirus exposure and HLA in healthy donors. Sequenced by immunoSEQ multiplex PCR; TCRdb stores in-frame clones only, minus some. This repertoire shows approximately 97,000 clones, roughly 92% found once; its top ten account for around 1.1%. The specimen was PBMCs. These receptors were collected from a woman in her thirties in good health and CMV-seropositive.

This clone was recorded only once. The chain has TRBV5-4 and TRBJ2-7; 7 bases match TRBD1. After removal of 2 bases from V and 1 base from J, the junction contained 15 bases not matched to a gene. The CDR3 contains 18 residues. The V gene's germline CDR1 is SGHNT and CDR2 YYREEE (reference sequence). CDR3 bases: TGTGCCAGCAGCTTAGAACCAGGACAGGCCCCTCCTTCCTACGAGCAGTACTTC. The encoded protein is CASSLEPGQAPPSYEQYF.

The chain carries TRBV28 and TRBJ2-7; no definite D call. Germline loops: CDR1 MDHEN, CDR2 SYDVKM. CDR3 size: 12 residues. V was clipped by 8 bases and J by 2 bases, with 10 bases between them. The CDR3 loop is CASGRLTYEQYF. CDR3 in DNA: TGTGCCAGCGGCCGACTTACCTACGAGCAGTACTTC.

The chain uses TRBV6-5 and TRBJ2-2; possible D gene TRBD2, 6 bases. The V end lost 7 bases, the J end lost 1 base, and 13 bases lay between the germline ends. Germline-derived CDR1 and CDR2 are MNHEY and SVGAGI. The CDR3 has 15 residues. The DNA of the CDR3 is TGTGCCAGCACTGCGGGACTCCAGAACACCGGGGAGCTGTTTTTT. Translation: CASTAGLQNTGELFF.

V usage is TRBV11-3 and J usage is TRBJ2-7; 7 nucleotides align to TRBD2. The germline V gene encodes CDR1 SGHNT and CDR2 YENEEA. The CDR3 is 13 residues long. With V trimmed by 7 bases and J by 5 bases, 8 bases remained unmatched. In nucleotides, the CDR3 is TGTGCCAGCATTGCGCGGGGGAGCAACGAGCAGTACTTC. Amino acids: CASIARGSNEQYF.

CDR3 loop: CASSIQGAGGRETQYF. In nucleotides, the CDR3 is TGTGCCAGCAGCATACAAGGCGCGGGAGGACGGGAGACCCAGTACTTC. The chain has TRBV7-3 and TRBJ2-5; 8 bases line up with TRBD2. V shed 5 bases, J shed 5 bases, and the junction held 13 bases outside the gene matches. CDR1 and CDR2 (germline): SGHTA, FQGTGA. The length of the CDR3 is 16 residues.

The chain employs TRBV18 and TRBJ1-2, with D unresolved. V shed 2 bases and J shed 7 bases, with 14 bases lying between them. CDR1 KGHSH and CDR2 LQKENI come from the germline V gene. The CDR3 covers 14 residues. CDR3 sequence: CASSPLRAPRGYTF. For the CDR3, the DNA is TGTGCCAGCTCACCATTGCGGGCACCGCGTGGCTACACCTTC.